Below are 14 T cell receptor beta chains sequenced from a single sample in a study of cytomegalovirus exposure and HLA in healthy donors. Vbeta (60) and Jbeta (13) primers were used in the PCR. This table comes from immunoSEQ multiplex PCR, and its TCRdb copy is limited to in-frame clones, with some not included. The table lists about 200,000 clones, around 80% of them singletons. The sequencing sample was made of PBMCs. All receptors derive from a young woman in good health and CMV-seropositive.

The chain employs TRBV7-2 and TRBJ1-2; 7 bases are a match to TRBD1. The CDR3 spans 14 residues. V dropped 5 bases and J dropped 4; count of bases not matched to a gene: 7. CDR1 and CDR2 (germline): SGHTA, FQGNSA. CDR3 nucleotide sequence: TGTGCCAGCAGCATAACGACAGGGCCCTATGGCTACACCTTC. Its protein is CASSITTGPYGYTF.

The J gene is TRBJ2-1, the V gene TRBV7-2; a possible D gene is TRBD2 (5 bases). V was pared by 7 bases and J by 8 bases, with 18 bases between. Germline V gene data show CDR1 as SGHTA and CDR2 as FQGNSA. This CDR3 comprises 14 residues. As DNA, the CDR3 is TGTGCCAGCACCCTCGGGGTACTGGCAGATGAGCAGTTCTTC. Protein sequence: CASTLGVLADEQFF.

The rearrangement uses TRBV6-5 and TRBJ1-1; tentatively, D is TRBD1 (6 bases). Trimming took 8 bases from V and 4 from J, leaving 14 bases between them. The CDR3 runs to 13 residues. Germline V gene data show CDR1 as MNHEY and CDR2 as SVGAGI. Written as DNA, the CDR3 is TGTGCCAGCCTAAGAACAGGGTCCACTGAAGCTTTCTTT. This codes for CASLRTGSTEAFF.

The chain employs TRBV5-1 and TRBJ2-7, with D possibly being TRBD2 (5 bases). Trimming stripped 4 bases from V and 2 bases from J, with 16 bases between. Per the germline V gene, CDR1 is SGHRS and CDR2 is YFSETQ. The CDR3 runs 15 residues. The CDR3 region has the DNA TGCGCCAGCAGCCCCCCCCGCGGGCGGACCTACGAGCAGTACTTC. It translates to CASSPPRGRTYEQYF.

This rearrangement joins TRBV2 to TRBJ2-5, with 12 bases lining up with TRBD2. Per the germline V gene, CDR1 is SNHLY and CDR2 is FYNNEI. This CDR3 has 16 residues. V shed 5 bases and J 5 bases; nucleotides not matched to a gene: 9. As DNA, the CDR3 is TGTGCCAGCAGTCAACGCCCTAGCGGGGGGGCCGAGACCCAGTACTTC. This translates into CASSQRPSGGAETQYF.

The rearrangement joins TRBV27 to TRBJ2-7; 7 nucleotides line up with TRBD1. The CDR3 covers 9 residues. The trim removed 9 bases at V and 7 bases at J, leaving 0 bases unmatched. CDR1 and CDR2 from the germline V gene are MNHEY and SMNVEV (reference sequence). CDR3: CARDREQYF. In DNA form, the CDR3 reads TGTGCCAGGGACAGGGAGCAGTACTTC.

The chain couples TRBV7-2 to TRBJ1-2; D might be TRBD1 (6 bases). V shed 3 bases and J shed 8 bases, with 13 bases lying between them. This CDR3 has 13 residues. Germline V gives CDR1 SGHTA, CDR2 FQGNSA. CDR3 loop: CASSFPGTRGYTF. The DNA of the CDR3 is TGTGCCAGCAGCTTCCCCGGGACAAGGGGCTACACCTTC.

The J gene is TRBJ1-5, the V gene TRBV25-1, with TRBD1 matching over 8 bases. The CDR3 is 13 residues long. V lost 8 bases to trimming and J lost 5 bases; unmatched junction nucleotides: 5. CDR1 and CDR2 from the germline V gene are MGHDK and SYGVNS. CDR3 DNA sequence: TGTGCCAGCCGGGACAGGCAATATCAGCCCCAGCATTTT. Encoded protein: CASRDRQYQPQHF.

The gene calls are TRBV10-1 and TRBJ2-7; a possible D gene is TRBD1 (5 bases). The CDR3 is 13 amino acids. Trimming removed 4 bases from V and 6 bases from J, with 13 bases in between. Germline V gene lookup returns CDR1 WNHNN and CDR2 SYGVQD (reference sequence). The CDR3 reads CASSGPTVTEQYF. Here the CDR3 DNA reads TGCGCCAGCAGTGGGCCGACAGTTACCGAGCAGTACTTC.

The chain couples TRBV7-2 to TRBJ1-1, with D hard to call. The germline V gene has CDR1 SGHTA and CDR2 FQGNSA. Deletions cut 5 bases from V and 4 bases from J, with 11 bases between. This CDR3 is 13 amino acids long. DNA for the CDR3: TGTGCCAGCAGCGGCGAACGAGGCACTGAAGCTTTCTTT. Its protein product is CASSGERGTEAFF. The full variable domain, rest sourced from reference TRBV7-2 and TRBJ1-1, is GAGVSQSPSNKVTEKGKDVELRCDPISGHTALYWYRQSLGQGLEFLIYFQGNSAPDKSGLPSDRFSAERTGGSVSTLTIQRTQQEDSAVYLCASSGERGTEAFFGQGTRLTVV.

This clone came up a few times. The rearrangement links TRBV6-5 to TRBJ2-7, with 9 bases fitting TRBD2. In germline, CDR1 is MNHEY, CDR2 SVGAGI. The CDR3 is made up of 14 amino acids. J gave up 3 bases and V 0 bases, and 0 bases lay outside the gene matches. The CDR3 DNA reads as TGTGCCAGCAGTTACTCGACTAGCGGCTACGAGCAGTACTTC. This encodes CASSYSTSGYEQYF.

The chain links TRBV10-3 to TRBJ2-7; the D gene is possibly TRBD2 (6 bases). The germline V gene has CDR1 ENHRY and CDR2 SYGVKD. The V end lost 4 bases, the J end lost 0 bases, and 16 bases lay between the germline ends. The CDR3 has 16 amino acids. The CDR3 sequence: CAISGPRDSNSYEQYF. The CDR3 DNA follows: TGTGCCATCAGTGGCCCACGGGACTCAAACTCCTACGAGCAGTACTTC.

As regards this clone: A read error may account for a junction end that differs from germline. Here the CDR3 reads CATSGQEGETQYF. CDR3 DNA: TGTGCCACCAGCGGTCAGGAGGGAGAGACCCAGTACTTC. The chain recombines TRBV9 with TRBJ2-5; perhaps TRBD2 as D (6 bases). This CDR3 is built from 13 residues. Looked up from germline, CDR1 is SGDLS and CDR2 is YYNGEE.

The chain links TRBV9 to TRBJ2-2, with 7 bases that match TRBD1. Losses at the gene ends were 1 base for V and 4 bases for J; bases not matched to a gene: 7. Germline V gene data show CDR1 as SGDLS and CDR2 as YYNGEE. The CDR3 is 16 residues long. The CDR3 spells CASSVWSTGITGELFF. Here the CDR3 DNA reads TGTGCCAGCAGCGTATGGTCGACAGGGATCACCGGGGAGCTGTTTTTT. Using reference TRBV9 and TRBJ2-2 for the parts outside the CDR3, the full variable domain is DSGVTQTPKHLITATGQRVTLRCSPRSGDLSVYWYQQSLDQGLQFLIQYYNGEERAKGNILERFSAQQFPDLHSELNLSSLELGDSALYFCASSVWSTGITGELFFGEGSRLTVL.